This T cell receptor (beta chain) stems from a study of T cells after yellow fever vaccination. This CDR3 has 15 amino acids. Germline CDR1 and CDR2: DFQATT and SNEGSKA (reference sequence). V was shortened by 6 bases and J by 1 base, with 18 bases between the two germline ends. Using its own MiXCR run on the 5' RACE reads, TCRdb lists one record per CDR3 protein. The sample has around 260,000 distinct CDR3 sequences, around 5.3% seen once. This chain uses TRBV20-1 with TRBJ1-1; tentatively, D is TRBD1 (5 bases). Sequenced material: CD4+ T cells sorted from PBMCs, taken on the day of the yellow fever booster vaccination. The clonotype was recovered from a man younger than 35 who received the YFV17D yellow fever vaccine. CDR3 nucleotide sequence: TGCAGTGCGGTCGGGGTAGACAGAAAGAACACTGAAGCTTTCTTT. Translating gives CSAVGVDRKNTEAFF.